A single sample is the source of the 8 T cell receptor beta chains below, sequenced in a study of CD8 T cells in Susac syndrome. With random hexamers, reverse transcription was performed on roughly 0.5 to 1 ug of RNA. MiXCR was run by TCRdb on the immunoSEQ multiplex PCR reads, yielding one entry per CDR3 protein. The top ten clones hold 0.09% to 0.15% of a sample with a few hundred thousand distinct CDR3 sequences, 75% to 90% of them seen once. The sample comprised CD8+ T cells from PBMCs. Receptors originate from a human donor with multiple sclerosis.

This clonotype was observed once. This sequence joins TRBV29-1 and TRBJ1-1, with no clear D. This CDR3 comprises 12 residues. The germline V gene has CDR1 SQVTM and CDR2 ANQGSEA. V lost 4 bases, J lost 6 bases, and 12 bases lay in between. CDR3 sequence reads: CSVVGRHPEAFF. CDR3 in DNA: TGCAGCGTTGTCGGACGTCATCCTGAAGCTTTCTTT. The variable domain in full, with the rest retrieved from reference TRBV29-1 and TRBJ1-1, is SAVISQKPSRDICQRGTSLTIQCQVDSQVTMMFWYRQQPGQSLTLIATANQGSEATYESGFVIDKFPISRPNLTFSTLTVSNMSPEDSSIYLCSVVGRHPEAFFGQGTRLTVV.

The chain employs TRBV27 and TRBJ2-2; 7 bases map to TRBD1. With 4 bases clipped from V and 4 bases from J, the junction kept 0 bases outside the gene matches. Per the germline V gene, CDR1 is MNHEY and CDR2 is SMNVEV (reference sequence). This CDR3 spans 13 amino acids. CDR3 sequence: CASSWDSTGELFF. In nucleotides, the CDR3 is TGTGCCAGCAGTTGGGACAGCACCGGGGAGCTGTTTTTT.

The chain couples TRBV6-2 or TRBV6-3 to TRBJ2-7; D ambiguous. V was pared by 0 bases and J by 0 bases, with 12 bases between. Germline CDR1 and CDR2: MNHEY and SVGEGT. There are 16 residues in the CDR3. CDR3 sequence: CASSYSTISGSYEQYF. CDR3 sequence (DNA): TGTGCCAGCAGTTACTCCACTATTTCGGGCTCCTACGAGCAGTACTTC.

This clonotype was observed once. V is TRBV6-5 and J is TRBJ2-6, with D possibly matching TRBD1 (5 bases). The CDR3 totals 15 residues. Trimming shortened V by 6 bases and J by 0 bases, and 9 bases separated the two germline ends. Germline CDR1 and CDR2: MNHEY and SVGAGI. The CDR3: CASRNQGSGANVLTF. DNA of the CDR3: TGTGCCAGCAGGAACCAGGGCTCTGGGGCCAACGTCCTGACTTTC.

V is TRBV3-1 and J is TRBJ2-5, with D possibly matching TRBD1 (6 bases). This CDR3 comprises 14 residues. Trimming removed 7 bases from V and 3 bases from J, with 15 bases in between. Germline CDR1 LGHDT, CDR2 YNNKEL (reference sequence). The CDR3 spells CASTLTGSEETQYF. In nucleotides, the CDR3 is TGTGCCAGCACCCTAACAGGGTCTGAAGAGACCCAGTACTTC.

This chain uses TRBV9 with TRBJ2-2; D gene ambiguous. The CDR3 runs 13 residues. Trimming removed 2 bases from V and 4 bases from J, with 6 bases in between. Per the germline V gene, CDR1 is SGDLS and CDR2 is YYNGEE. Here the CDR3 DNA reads TGTGCCAGCAGCGTCGGCGTCACCGGGGAGCTGTTTTTT. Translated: CASSVGVTGELFF.

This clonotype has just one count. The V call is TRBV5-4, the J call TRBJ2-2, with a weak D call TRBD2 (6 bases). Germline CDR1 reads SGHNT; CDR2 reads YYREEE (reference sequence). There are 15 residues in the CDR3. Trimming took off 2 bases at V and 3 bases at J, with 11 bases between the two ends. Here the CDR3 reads CASSLGDWDTGELFF. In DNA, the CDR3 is TGTGCCAGCAGCTTAGGGGACTGGGACACCGGGGAGCTGTTTTTT.

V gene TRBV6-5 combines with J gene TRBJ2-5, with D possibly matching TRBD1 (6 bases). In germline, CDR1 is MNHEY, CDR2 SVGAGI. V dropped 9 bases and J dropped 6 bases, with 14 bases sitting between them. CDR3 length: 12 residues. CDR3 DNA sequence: TGTGCCAGTGGGATAGGGGGTAAGACCCAGTACTTC. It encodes CASGIGGKTQYF.